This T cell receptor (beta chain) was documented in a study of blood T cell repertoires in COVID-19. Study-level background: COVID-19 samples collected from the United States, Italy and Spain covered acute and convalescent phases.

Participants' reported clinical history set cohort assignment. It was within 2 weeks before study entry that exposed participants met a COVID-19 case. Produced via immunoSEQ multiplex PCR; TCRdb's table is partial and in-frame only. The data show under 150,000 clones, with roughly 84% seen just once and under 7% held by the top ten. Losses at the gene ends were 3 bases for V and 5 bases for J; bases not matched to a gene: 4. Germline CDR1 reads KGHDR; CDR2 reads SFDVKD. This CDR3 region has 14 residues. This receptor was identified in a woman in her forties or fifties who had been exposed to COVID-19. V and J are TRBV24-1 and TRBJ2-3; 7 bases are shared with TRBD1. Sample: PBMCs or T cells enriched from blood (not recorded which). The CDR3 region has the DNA TGTGCCACCAGTGATGAGGGGGCGGTAGATACGCAGTATTTT. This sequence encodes CATSDEGAVDTQYF.